This T cell receptor beta chain is from a study of vaccination effects on CD4 cells after COVID-19. Trimming took 5 bases from V and 4 from J, leaving 2 bases between them. CDR1 is SNHLY and CDR2 is FYNNEI in the germline V gene. The CDR3 spans 10 residues. Libraries were prepared by immunoSEQ multiplex PCR; TCRdb keeps only in-frame clonotypes and omits some of them. The sample holds approximately 61,000 clones, approximately 73% seen once. Study results and caveats: At late timepoints after vaccination, vaccine- and infection-induced clones shrank markedly. Few convalescent patients were included, and no early post-infection timepoints were sampled.

After expansion with viral peptide pools in the ViraFEST assay, antigen-specific CD4+ T cells were sequenced. Subsequent to approximately 9 days of culture, CD4+ T cells were isolated. Two doses of BNT162b2 or mRNA-1273 vaccine were administered to participants. Concerning this clone: Its antigen remains unidentified.

This chain connects TRBV2 to TRBJ2-5; D is unresolved. This material consisted of CD4+ T cells from PBMCs cultured with HCoV-229E spike peptides, taken after COVID-19 vaccination. This clonotype was obtained from a human donor who received a COVID-19 vaccine. CDR3 DNA sequence: TGTGCCAGCAGTTTAGAGACCCAGTACTTC. It encodes CASSLETQYF.